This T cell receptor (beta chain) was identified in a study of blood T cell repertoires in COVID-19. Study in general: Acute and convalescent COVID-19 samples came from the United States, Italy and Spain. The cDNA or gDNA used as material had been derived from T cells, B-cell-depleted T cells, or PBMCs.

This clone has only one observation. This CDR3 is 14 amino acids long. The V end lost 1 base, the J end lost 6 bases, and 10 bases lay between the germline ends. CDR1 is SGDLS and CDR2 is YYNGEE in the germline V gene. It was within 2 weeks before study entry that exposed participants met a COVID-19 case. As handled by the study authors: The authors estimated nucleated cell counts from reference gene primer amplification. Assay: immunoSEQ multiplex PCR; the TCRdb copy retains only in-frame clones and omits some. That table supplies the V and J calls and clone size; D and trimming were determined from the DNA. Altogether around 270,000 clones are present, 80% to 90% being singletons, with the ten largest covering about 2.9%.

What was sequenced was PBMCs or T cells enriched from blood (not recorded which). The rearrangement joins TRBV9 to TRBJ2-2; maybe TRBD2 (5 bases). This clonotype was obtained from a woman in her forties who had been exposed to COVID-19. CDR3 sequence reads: CASSVSGSAGELFF. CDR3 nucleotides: TGTGCCAGCAGCGTATCGGGGAGCGCCGGGGAGCTGTTTTTT.